The clone carrying this T cell receptor (beta chain) appeared a single time. Its target is unknown. The germline V gene has CDR1 SEHNR and CDR2 FQNEAQ (reference sequence). Trimming took 3 bases from V and 5 from J; bases not matched to a gene: 7. This CDR3 contains 16 residues. These data belong to a study of shared clonotypes between healthy human individuals. The assay was immunoSEQ multiplex PCR, and TCRdb's table has in-frame clones only and misses some. The sample lists 2 million to 2.5 million clones; 95% were seen once. Overall study findings and caveats: Rarefaction gave evidence that sorted-subset sequencing remained incomplete despite large depth. The genetic and exposure-history diversity represented was limited by few donors.

The rearrangement uses TRBV7-9 and TRBJ2-3; TRBD2 matches at 11 bases. This sequence was found in a man between 18 and 29 years old in good health. The sequenced sample was naive CD4+ T cells sorted from blood. The sample's subset: CD45RA+ positively selected. CDR3 sequence reads: CASSFRSGRAKDTQYF. As DNA, the CDR3 is TGTGCCAGCAGCTTTCGTAGCGGGAGGGCCAAAGATACGCAGTATTTT.